The T cell receptor (beta chain) under discussion was sequenced for a study of human T cells and chemical hapten exposure. Whole-study results and caveats: Expanded TCRs created a significantly greater count of big CDR3 similarity clusters than controls did.

Indicated time point: patch test 3, about 24 weeks after DPC sensitization. The treatment denotes: therapeutic diphenylcyclopropenone sensitization with weekly scalp DPC. About this clonotype: What it recognizes is unknown.

TCRdb recomputed calls from the RACE reads with MiXCR, one row per CDR3 protein. Of approximately 160,000 distinct CDR3 sequences listed, 25% to 30% are singletons. The receptor comes from a young woman with alopecia areata. Some clones in this sample may be carry-over from other donors' samples. Sequencing used whole blood, obtained in connection with sensitization to the hapten diphenylcyclopropenone (DPC).

CDR3 in amino acids: CASSLARPLSSYNEQFF. CDR3 DNA sequence: TGTGCCAGCAGCTTAGCGCGTCCCTTGAGCTCCTACAATGAGCAGTTCTTC. V gene TRBV7-6 combines with J gene TRBJ2-1; D is ambiguous. The germline gives CDR1 SGHVS, CDR2 FNYEAQ. CDR3 length equals 17 residues. Trimming removed 0 bases from V and 0 bases from J, with 12 bases in between.